These 25 T cell receptor beta chains originate from one sample sequenced in a study of radiation and T cells in renal cell carcinoma. Time point described: blood 2 weeks post-SBRT. Regarding treatment: 15 Gy SBRT to primary tumor, nephrectomy 4 weeks later. TCRdb keeps only in-frame clones here, not all; method: immunoSEQ multiplex PCR. The table shows about 150,000 clones, with approximately 86% occurring only once. Material: blood, obtained from a patient whose treatment included radiotherapy and nephrectomy. These TCRs come from a woman between 45 and 60 years old with renal cell carcinoma.

This chain links TRBV5-1 with TRBJ1-6; the D is unclear. CDR1 and CDR2 from the germline V gene are SGHRS and YFSETQ. The CDR3 is 14 residues long. Trimming removed 1 base from V and 8 bases from J, with 10 bases in between. The CDR3: CASSLLGSDSPLHF. The CDR3 nucleotides read TGCGCCAGCAGCTTGTTGGGATCGGATTCACCCCTCCACTTT.

This clone was seen a few times. The genes are TRBV25-1 and TRBJ2-1; 10 nucleotides line up with TRBD2. Germline lookup yields CDR1 MGHDK and CDR2 SYGVNS. The CDR3 extends over 14 amino acids. V was clipped by 8 bases and J by 6 bases; unmatched bases: 7. The CDR3 sequence is CASSTSGVTNEQFF. The CDR3 DNA reads as TGTGCCAGCTCAACTAGCGGGGTCACCAATGAGCAGTTCTTC.

The chain combines TRBV2 with TRBJ2-2; no reliable D call. With 3 bases removed from V and 6 bases from J, the gap between germline ends came to 8 bases. The CDR3 runs 13 residues. Germline CDR1 reads SNHLY; CDR2 reads FYNNEI. CDR3 region: CASSDRWPGELFF. The CDR3 nucleotides read TGTGCCAGCAGTGACAGGTGGCCCGGGGAGCTGTTTTTT. The entire variable domain, with the rest obtained from reference TRBV2 and TRBJ2-2, is as follows: EPEVTQTPSHQVTQMGQEVILRCVPISNHLYFYWYRQILGQKVEFLVSFYNNEISEKSEIFDDQFSVERPDGSNFTLKIRSTKLEDSAMYFCASSDRWPGELFFGEGSRLTVL.

The chain combines TRBV19 with TRBJ2-1, with TRBD2 identical over 7 bases. The V and J ends lost 7 bases and 4 bases, in that order; junction bases with no gene match: 7. The CDR3 totals 14 residues. The V gene's germline CDR1 is LNHDA and CDR2 SQIVND (reference sequence). CDR3 bases: TGTGCCAGTAACCAGGGACTATCTTACAATGAGCAGTTCTTC. Protein: CASNQGLSYNEQFF.

The chain carries TRBV9 and TRBJ2-6; D is unclear. The CDR3 totals 18 residues. Germline CDR1 reads SGDLS; CDR2 reads YYNGEE. V gave up 0 bases and J gave up 0 bases, with 13 bases separating them. CDR3 loop: CASSVDGGIISGANVLTF. The CDR3, as DNA: TGTGCCAGCAGCGTAGACGGCGGAATCATCTCTGGGGCCAACGTCCTGACTTTC.

The J gene is TRBJ2-1, the V gene TRBV6-5; TRBD2 agrees at 9 bases. This CDR3 is 16 amino acids long. Germline V gene sequence: CDR1 MNHEY, CDR2 SVGAGI. V lost 2 bases, J lost 8 bases, and 10 bases stayed unmatched. As DNA, the CDR3 is TGTGCCAGCAGTTACGTTAGGCGGGGGGGCCGGCATGAGCAGTTCTTC. This sequence encodes CASSYVRRGGRHEQFF.

The chain links TRBV19 to TRBJ2-2; possible D gene TRBD1, 6 bases. Germline V gives CDR1 LNHDA, CDR2 SQIVND (reference sequence). V was shortened by 7 bases and J by 3 bases, with 24 bases between the two germline ends. This CDR3 contains 18 residues. In DNA form, the CDR3 reads TGTGCCAGTATTATGAGGCCAGGGGAAATACGGGACACCGGGGAGCTGTTTTTT. Amino acid sequence: CASIMRPGEIRDTGELFF.

The V call is TRBV4-1, the J call TRBJ1-1; D gene unclear. This CDR3 spans 15 amino acids. Trimming cost V 1 base and J 0 bases, with 9 bases left between them. Germline V gene lookup returns CDR1 MGHRA and CDR2 YSYEKL. CDR3 protein: CASSQAPSLNTEAFF. The DNA for the CDR3 is TGCGCCAGCAGCCAAGCACCGAGCCTGAACACTGAAGCTTTCTTT.

The V gene is TRBV9, the J gene TRBJ2-7; D is possibly TRBD2 (5 bases). The CDR3 is 14 residues long. Trimming took off 3 bases at V and 8 bases at J, with 18 bases between the two ends. From germline, CDR1 is SGDLS and CDR2 YYNGEE. The CDR3 region is CASSAPGSAGQQYF. The CDR3 DNA reads as TGTGCCAGCAGCGCGCCGGGGTCGGCCGGGCAGCAGTACTTC.

The chain uses TRBV5-1 and TRBJ2-7, with D maybe TRBD1 (6 bases). CDR1 SGHRS and CDR2 YFSETQ come from the germline V gene. There are 13 residues in the CDR3. Deletions cut 7 bases from V and 0 bases from J, with 11 bases between. CDR3 bases: TGCGCCAGCCGGGACACCTACTCCTACGAGCAGTACTTC. Its translation: CASRDTYSYEQYF.

V and J are TRBV19 and TRBJ2-5; D gene ambiguous. The germline CDR1 and CDR2 sequences are LNHDA and SQIVND (reference sequence). V was clipped by 3 bases and J by 1 base, with 12 bases between them. The CDR3 is 15 residues long. CDR3 sequence: CASSIDRQVQETQYF. CDR3 sequence (DNA): TGTGCCAGTAGTATTGATAGGCAGGTCCAAGAGACCCAGTACTTC.

The chain couples TRBV9 to TRBJ2-5, with 7 bases identical to TRBD2. V shed 0 bases and J 0 bases; nucleotides not matched to a gene: 5. The V gene's germline CDR1 is SGDLS and CDR2 YYNGEE. CDR3 length equals 16 residues. The CDR3 DNA reads TGTGCCAGCAGCGTAGGTGGCGGGGGATACCAAGAGACCCAGTACTTC. Translated, it gives CASSVGGGGYQETQYF.

The chain is built from TRBV5-8 and TRBJ2-3; TRBD1 matches at 8 bases. The CDR3 runs 15 residues. The germline V gene encodes CDR1 SGHTS and CDR2 YDEGEE. The ends lost 3 bases at V and 1 base at J; junction bases unmatched: 4. The chain's CDR3 is CASSSGQGGTDTQYF. CDR3 sequence (DNA): TGTGCCAGCAGCTCCGGACAGGGAGGCACAGATACGCAGTATTTT.

The CDR3 sequence: CASSYPGRTLGEKLFF. The CDR3 DNA follows: TGTGCCAGCAGCTATCCGGGAAGGACCCTAGGAGAAAAACTGTTTTTT. The V and J genes are TRBV7-8 and TRBJ1-4, with D hard to call. The CDR3 runs to 16 residues. Germline lookup yields CDR1 SGHVS and CDR2 FQNEAQ. The V and J ends lost 4 bases and 8 bases respectively, with 20 bases between them. Drawing the rest from reference TRBV7-8 and TRBJ1-4, the complete variable domain is GAGVSQSPRYKVAKRGQDVALRCDPISGHVSLFWYQQALGQGPEFLTYFQNEAQLDKSGLPSDRFFAERPEGSVSTLKIQRTQQEDSAVYLCASSYPGRTLGEKLFFGSGTQLSVL.

This sequence joins TRBV30 and TRBJ1-3; D is uncertain. Trimming stripped 1 base from V and 2 bases from J, with 12 bases between. The CDR3 has 15 amino acids. Germline CDR1 and CDR2: GTSNPN and SVGIG (reference sequence). The CDR3, as DNA: TGTGCCTGGAGTGATCGGGGAACGGCTGGAAACACCATATATTTT. Amino acids: CAWSDRGTAGNTIYF.

CDR3 DNA sequence: TGTGCTAGTGAACCGCTGGGCACACGAAACACCATATATTTT. Its protein is CASEPLGTRNTIYF. This chain joins TRBV12-5 and TRBJ1-3; D call uncertain. Germline assignment: CDR1 LGHNT and CDR2 FRNRAP. The germline V and J ends were trimmed by 7 bases and 5 bases, with 15 bases remaining between them. This CDR3 region has 14 residues.

The rearrangement uses TRBV7-9 and TRBJ2-1; no definite D call. Germline CDR1 and CDR2: SEHNR and FQNEAQ (reference sequence). The CDR3 loop spans 11 amino acids. The V and J ends lost 1 base and 8 bases respectively, with 3 bases between them. The CDR3 sequence: CASSLDYEQFF. CDR3 bases: TGTGCCAGCAGCTTAGACTATGAGCAGTTCTTC.

This clone was seen only once. The V gene is TRBV2, the J gene TRBJ1-5; 10 bases agree with TRBD1. V was clipped by 10 bases and J by 3 bases; unmatched bases: 6. The CDR3 has 14 residues. Germline lookup yields CDR1 SNHLY and CDR2 FYNNEI. Here the CDR3 DNA reads TGTGCCATTCAGGACAGGGGGATCAATCAGCCCCAGCATTTT. The encoded protein is CAIQDRGINQPQHF.

The chain carries TRBV5-6 and TRBJ2-7, with D perhaps TRBD1 or TRBD2 (5 bases each). V lost 2 bases, J lost 3 bases, and 15 bases lay in between. The germline V gene has CDR1 SGHDT and CDR2 YYEEEE. This CDR3 is built from 15 residues. The CDR3 bases are TGTGCCAGCAGCTTCGGCAGGGTGGGGGTCTACGAGCAGTACTTC. It is translated as CASSFGRVGVYEQYF.

V is TRBV13 and J is TRBJ1-6; D is unresolved. The CDR3 sequence is 12 residues long. Germline CDR1 is PRHDT and CDR2 is FYEKMQ (reference sequence). Trimming cost V 4 bases and J 9 bases, with 7 bases left between them. This CDR3 reads CASSSLLSPLHF. The CDR3 bases are TGTGCCAGCAGCTCCCTACTTTCACCCCTCCACTTT.

The V gene is TRBV11-2, the J gene TRBJ2-7; D may match TRBD1 or TRBD2 (5 bases each). The CDR3 spans 14 residues. Germline CDR1 SGHAT, CDR2 FQNNGV. V was shortened by 4 bases and J by 4 bases, with 14 bases between the two germline ends. The CDR3 bases are TGTGCCAGCAGCTCCAGACGGGACCTATACGAGCAGTACTTC. Translated, it gives CASSSRRDLYEQYF.

V is TRBV13 and J is TRBJ1-5; 7 bases align to TRBD1. This CDR3 spans 14 amino acids. CDR1 and CDR2 (germline): PRHDT, FYEKMQ (reference sequence). The V segment lost 5 bases and the J segment 8 bases; nucleotides outside the gene matches: 9. This CDR3 is CASSIKGAMEPQHF. CDR3 DNA sequence: TGTGCCAGCAGCATTAAGGGGGCTATGGAGCCCCAGCATTTT.

The chain joins TRBV6-5 to TRBJ2-2; D uncertain. The V end was cut by 7 bases, the J end by 4 bases, with 7 bases between. The CDR3 totals 12 residues. The germline V gene encodes CDR1 MNHEY and CDR2 SVGAGI. The CDR3 loop reads CASTSSTGELFF. The DNA of the CDR3 is TGTGCCAGCACCTCAAGCACCGGGGAGCTGTTTTTT.

The chain couples TRBV7-6 to TRBJ1-5; D is unresolved. The CDR3 runs to 13 residues. Germline CDR1 reads SGHVS; CDR2 reads FNYEAQ. Trimming cost V 1 base and J 4 bases, with 5 bases left between them. DNA for the CDR3: TGTGCCAGCAGCTTAGGGGAAAATCAGCCCCAGCATTTT. Its protein product is CASSLGENQPQHF.

The chain links TRBV7-2 to TRBJ1-1, with D tentatively TRBD1 (6 bases). V shed 3 bases and J shed 1 base, with 12 bases lying between them. CDR1 is SGHTA, CDR2 FQGNSA, per germline. The CDR3 consists of 15 residues. The CDR3 DNA reads TGTGCCAGCAGCTTTCCCGGGACACGGAACACTGAAGCTTTCTTT. Its translation is CASSFPGTRNTEAFF.